These T cell receptor beta chains were read from a single sample in a study of T cell responses to AZD1222 COVID-19 vaccine. Only in-frame clones appear in the TCRdb table, and some are missing; sequencing was by immunoSEQ multiplex PCR. Of 130,000 or so clones listed, approximately 93% are singletons. Sequences were derived from peripheral blood, sampled on day 0 of MenACWY control vaccination. The source of these receptors is an adult in good health. Both conserved end residues are part of each CDR3. The order of the fields is V gene, J gene, CDR3 length, CDR3 protein.

V gene: TRBV28
J gene: TRBJ1-1
CDR3 length: 14
CDR3 protein: CASSPFRGGTEAFF

V gene: TRBV5-1
J gene: TRBJ2-1
CDR3 length: 14
CDR3 protein: CASSLAGGFGEQFF

V gene: TRBV7-9
J gene: TRBJ1-2
CDR3 length: 15
CDR3 protein: CASSPQGAVGYGYTF

V gene: TRBV15
J gene: TRBJ1-1
CDR3 length: 14
CDR3 protein: CATSRQGWGTEAFF

V gene: TRBV24-1
J gene: TRBJ1-2
CDR3 length: 15
CDR3 protein: CATSDPPGGNYGYTF

V gene: TRBV5-1
J gene: TRBJ1-2
CDR3 length: 16
CDR3 protein: CASSLGVGTGTYGYTF

V gene: TRBV9
J gene: TRBJ1-1
CDR3 length: 12
CDR3 protein: CASSVGGSEAFF

V gene: TRBV5-6
J gene: TRBJ2-1
CDR3 length: 13
CDR3 protein: CASSTFSYNEQFF

V gene: TRBV18
J gene: TRBJ1-2
CDR3 length: 14
CDR3 protein: CASSLGQDSYGYTF

V gene: TRBV7-8
J gene: TRBJ2-1
CDR3 length: 16
CDR3 protein: CASSSAGPSSYNEQFF

V gene: TRBV27
J gene: TRBJ2-5
CDR3 length: 12
CDR3 protein: CASSSSLETQYF

V gene: TRBV4-1
J gene: TRBJ1-6
CDR3 length: 13
CDR3 protein: CASSPRTNSPLHF

V gene: TRBV7-9
J gene: TRBJ1-1
CDR3 length: 15
CDR3 protein: CASSLGQGRDTEAFF

V gene: TRBV5-1
J gene: TRBJ2-2
CDR3 length: 16
CDR3 protein: CASSLEPSGNTGELFF

V gene: TRBV19
J gene: TRBJ2-1
CDR3 length: 17
CDR3 protein: CASSIGIAIVPYNEQFF

V gene: TRBV19
J gene: TRBJ2-2
CDR3 length: 14
CDR3 protein: CAGRPGANTGELFF

V gene: TRBV2
J gene: TRBJ1-2
CDR3 length: 13
CDR3 protein: CASSETGVVGYTF

V gene: TRBV30
J gene: TRBJ2-1
CDR3 length: 14
CDR3 protein: CAWGNRGSYNEQFF

V gene: TRBV6-5
J gene: TRBJ1-1
CDR3 length: 14
CDR3 protein: CAAGQGPGLGPAFF

V gene: TRBV5-4
J gene: TRBJ2-2
CDR3 length: 16
CDR3 protein: CASSLAGGAGTGELFF

V gene: TRBV14
J gene: TRBJ2-7
CDR3 length: 16
CDR3 protein: CASSQNGGTATYEQYF

V gene: TRBV19
J gene: TRBJ1-1
CDR3 length: 13
CDR3 protein: CASSQGMNTEAFF

V gene: TRBV11-3
J gene: TRBJ2-5
CDR3 length: 15
CDR3 protein: CASSLGRYTGETQYF

V gene: TRBV2
J gene: TRBJ2-7
CDR3 length: 12
CDR3 protein: CASSEWGDEQYF

V gene: TRBV7-9
J gene: TRBJ2-1
CDR3 length: 12
CDR3 protein: CASSPRSLEQFF

V gene: TRBV2
J gene: TRBJ2-1
CDR3 length: 13
CDR3 protein: CASSPGSGDEQFF

V gene: TRBV7-2
J gene: TRBJ2-7
CDR3 length: 13
CDR3 protein: CASSLESTYEQYF

V gene: TRBV19
J gene: TRBJ1-5
CDR3 length: 16
CDR3 protein: CASSILVGVISQPQHF

V gene: TRBV28
J gene: TRBJ2-3
CDR3 length: 15
CDR3 protein: CASSDLSRSTDTQYF

V gene: TRBV7-9
J gene: TRBJ1-2
CDR3 length: 12
CDR3 protein: CAGGTSNYGYTF

V gene: TRBV4-3
J gene: TRBJ2-7
CDR3 length: 13
CDR3 protein: CASSQAPGYEQYF

V gene: TRBV28
J gene: TRBJ1-6
CDR3 length: 17
CDR3 protein: CASSLSSGRRGNSPLHF

V gene: TRBV2
J gene: TRBJ2-7
CDR3 length: 13
CDR3 protein: CASRGPLGHEQYF

V gene: TRBV12-3/TRBV12-4
J gene: TRBJ2-5
CDR3 length: 13
CDR3 protein: CASSFVHQETQYF

V gene: TRBV3-1/TRBV3-2
J gene: TRBJ2-2
CDR3 length: 13
CDR3 protein: CASSLSGVGELFF

V gene: TRBV19
J gene: TRBJ1-1
CDR3 length: 15
CDR3 protein: CASSPRQRVNTEAFF

V gene: TRBV2
J gene: TRBJ1-3
CDR3 length: 13
CDR3 protein: CASSSGGGNTIYF

V gene: TRBV15
J gene: TRBJ2-5
CDR3 length: 16
CDR3 protein: CATSRYTTAPEETQYF

V gene: TRBV29-1
J gene: TRBJ1-1
CDR3 length: 15
CDR3 protein: CSAAGTGGRVTEAFF

V gene: TRBV9
J gene: TRBJ2-3
CDR3 length: 17
CDR3 protein: CASSNSGRPPPTDTQYF

V gene: TRBV4-2
J gene: TRBJ1-1
CDR3 length: 15
CDR3 protein: CASSLGTGMNTEAFF

V gene: TRBV19
J gene: TRBJ1-6
CDR3 length: 13
CDR3 protein: CASRGQFNSPLHF

V gene: TRBV2
J gene: TRBJ1-1
CDR3 length: 15
CDR3 protein: CASSRDRGVGTEAFF

V gene: TRBV29-1
J gene: TRBJ2-5
CDR3 length: 14
CDR3 protein: CSVEDSAGKETQYF

V gene: TRBV6-5
J gene: TRBJ1-1
CDR3 length: 15
CDR3 protein: CASSSVPPGQGGAFF

V gene: TRBV28
J gene: TRBJ1-5
CDR3 length: 15
CDR3 protein: CATLTQDRGKGPQHF

V gene: TRBV25-1
J gene: TRBJ2-1
CDR3 length: 17
CDR3 protein: CASSESQRRSSYNEQFF

V gene: TRBV28
J gene: TRBJ2-5
CDR3 length: 17
CDR3 protein: CASSSGISKGYQETQYF

V gene: TRBV5-1
J gene: TRBJ2-5
CDR3 length: 16
CDR3 protein: CASSARGTAQIETQYF

V gene: TRBV28
J gene: TRBJ1-5
CDR3 length: 12
CDR3 protein: CAGGTGRQPQHF

V gene: TRBV2
J gene: TRBJ1-5
CDR3 length: 13
CDR3 protein: CASRSEGGQPQHF

V gene: TRBV5-1
J gene: TRBJ1-1
CDR3 length: 13
CDR3 protein: CASSLGRDSEAFF

V gene: TRBV19
J gene: TRBJ2-7
CDR3 length: 13
CDR3 protein: CASSISSSYEQYF

V gene: TRBV6-2/TRBV6-3
J gene: TRBJ2-7
CDR3 length: 16
CDR3 protein: CASSYPTGGSSYEQYF

V gene: TRBV19
J gene: TRBJ1-5
CDR3 length: 14
CDR3 protein: CASSLSGSNQPQHF